This TCR beta chain was captured by sequencing in a study of T-cell memory formation after mild COVID-19. As for the study in general: Largely donor-specific TCR clusters were found. Overall study findings and caveats: That cross-reactive memory joined was suggested by some responding clones appearing in pre-infection memory. Most CD4+ clones that shrank were in CM and EM, while CD8+ ones turned up in EMRA.

The CDR3 is 18 amino acids. With respect to this clonotype: As yet, its antigen is unknown.

MiXCR was run by TCRdb on the 5' RACE reads, yielding one entry per CDR3 protein. The data hold roughly 620,000 distinct CDR3 sequences, with roughly 18% observed a single time. The rearrangement joins TRBV21-1 to TRBJ2-7; the D call TRBD1 from the table was never checked on the DNA. TRBV21-1 is described as a pseudogene. The TCR originated in an adult woman who had mild COVID-19 (a few samples of this study predate the infection). Cell type and time point are not known. Sample: PBMCs or a T cell subset sorted from them (not recorded which). The CDR3 loop is CASSKVDMTGGTSYEQYF. CDR3 nucleotides: TGTGCCAGCAGCAAAGTTGACATGACAGGGGGTACCTCGTACGAGCAGTACTTC.